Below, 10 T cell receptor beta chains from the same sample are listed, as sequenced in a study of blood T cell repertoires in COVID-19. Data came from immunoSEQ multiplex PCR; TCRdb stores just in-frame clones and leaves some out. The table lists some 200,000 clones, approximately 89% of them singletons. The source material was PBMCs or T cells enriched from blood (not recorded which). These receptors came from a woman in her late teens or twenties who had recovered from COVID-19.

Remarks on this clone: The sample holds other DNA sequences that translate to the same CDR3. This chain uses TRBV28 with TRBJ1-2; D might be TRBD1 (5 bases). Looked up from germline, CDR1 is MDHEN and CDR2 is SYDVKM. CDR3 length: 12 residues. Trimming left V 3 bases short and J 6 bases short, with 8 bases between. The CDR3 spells CASSLTANGYTF. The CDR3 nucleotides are TGTGCCAGCAGTTTGACAGCTAATGGCTACACCTTC.

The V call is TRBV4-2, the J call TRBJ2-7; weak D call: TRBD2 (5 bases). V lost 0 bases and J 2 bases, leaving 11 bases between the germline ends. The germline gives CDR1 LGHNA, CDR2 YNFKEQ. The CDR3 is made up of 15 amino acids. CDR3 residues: CASSQEEAVAYEQYF. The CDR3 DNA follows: TGTGCCAGCAGCCAAGAGGAGGCAGTTGCCTACGAGCAGTACTTC.

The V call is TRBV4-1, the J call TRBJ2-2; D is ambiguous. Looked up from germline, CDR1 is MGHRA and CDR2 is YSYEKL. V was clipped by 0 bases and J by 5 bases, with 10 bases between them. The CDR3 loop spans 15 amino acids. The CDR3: CASSQDYSRTGELFF. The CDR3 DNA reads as TGCGCCAGCAGCCAAGATTACAGTCGAACCGGGGAGCTGTTTTTT.

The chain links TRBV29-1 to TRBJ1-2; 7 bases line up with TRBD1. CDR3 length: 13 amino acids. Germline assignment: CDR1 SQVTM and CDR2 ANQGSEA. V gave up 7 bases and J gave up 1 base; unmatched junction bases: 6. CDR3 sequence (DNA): TGCAGCGGATGGACAGGACTTAACTATGGCTACACCTTC. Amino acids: CSGWTGLNYGYTF.

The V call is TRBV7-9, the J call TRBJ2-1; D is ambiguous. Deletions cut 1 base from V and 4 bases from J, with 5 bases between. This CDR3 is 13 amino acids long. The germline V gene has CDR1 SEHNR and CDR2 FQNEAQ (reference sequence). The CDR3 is CASSLGQYNEQFF. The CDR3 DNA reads TGTGCCAGCAGCTTAGGGCAGTACAATGAGCAGTTCTTC.

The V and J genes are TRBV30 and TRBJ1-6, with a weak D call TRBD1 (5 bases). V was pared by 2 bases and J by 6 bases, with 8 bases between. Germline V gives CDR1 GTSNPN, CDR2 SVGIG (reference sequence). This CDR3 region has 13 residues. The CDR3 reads CAWSHGGNSPLHF. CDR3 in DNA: TGTGCCTGGAGTCACGGGGGTAATTCACCCCTCCACTTT.

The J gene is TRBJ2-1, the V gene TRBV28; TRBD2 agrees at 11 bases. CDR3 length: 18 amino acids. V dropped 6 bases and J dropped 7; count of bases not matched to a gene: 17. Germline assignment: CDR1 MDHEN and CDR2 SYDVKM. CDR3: CASSPPRLAGMGRNEQFF. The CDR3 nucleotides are TGTGCCAGCAGCCCGCCCCGACTAGCGGGAATGGGGAGGAATGAGCAGTTCTTC.

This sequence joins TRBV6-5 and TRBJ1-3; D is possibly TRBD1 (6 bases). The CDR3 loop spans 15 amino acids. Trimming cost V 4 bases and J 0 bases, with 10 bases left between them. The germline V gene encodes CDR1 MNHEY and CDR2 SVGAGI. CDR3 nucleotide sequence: TGTGCCAGCAGTTCGGGGACATACTCTGGAAACACCATATATTTT. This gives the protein CASSSGTYSGNTIYF.

As DNA, the CDR3 is TGTGCCAGCACTTCACCGGGACTAGCGGGTTACGGCCCATTGCGTTCTGAGCAGTTCTTC. Protein sequence: CASTSPGLAGYGPLRSEQFF. The rearrangement joins TRBV28 to TRBJ2-1, with 12 bases matching TRBD2. The CDR3 sequence is 20 residues long. CDR1 is MDHEN, CDR2 SYDVKM, per germline. The J segment lost 9 bases and the V segment lost 7 bases, leaving 25 bases of the junction unmatched. Using reference TRBV28 and TRBJ2-1 for the parts outside the CDR3, the full variable domain is DVKVTQSSRYLVKRTGEKVFLECVQDMDHENMFWYRQDPGLGLRLIYFSYDVKMKEKGDIPEGYSVSREKKERFSLILESASTNQTSMYLCASTSPGLAGYGPLRSEQFFGPGTRLTVL.

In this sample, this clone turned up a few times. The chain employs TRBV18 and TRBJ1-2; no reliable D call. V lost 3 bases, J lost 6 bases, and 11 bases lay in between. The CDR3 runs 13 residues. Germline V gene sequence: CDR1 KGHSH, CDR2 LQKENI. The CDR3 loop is CASSPPVKNGYTF. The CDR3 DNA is TGTGCCAGCTCACCGCCGGTAAAGAATGGCTACACCTTC. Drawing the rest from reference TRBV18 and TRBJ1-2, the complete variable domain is NAGVMQNPRHLVRRRGQEARLRCSPMKGHSHVYWYRQLPEEGLKFMVYLQKENIIDESGMPKERFSAEFPKEGPSILRIQQVVRGDSAAYFCASSPPVKNGYTFGSGTRLTVV.